This is a list of T cell receptor beta chains from one sample in a study of control samples from healthy donors and cancer patients. Produced via immunoSEQ multiplex PCR; TCRdb's table is partial and in-frame only. Of 78,000 or so clones listed, approximately 80% are singletons. The specimen was blood. These receptors were collected from a man aged 45-65 years in good health. CDR3s include the opening cysteine and the closing phenylalanine or tryptophan. A D gene is named only where the DNA matches it firmly. Some rows have no size entry. The others give once, few or many, or a class for an expanded clone.

d_call j_call clone_size v_call cdr3_nt cdr3_aa
TRBD2 TRBJ2-3 NA TRBV7-9 TGTGCCAGCAGCTTCCCCCGGACTAGCGGGACTTATAGCACAGATACGCAGTATTTT CASSFPRTSGTYSTDTQYF
NA TRBJ1-2 once TRBV3-1/TRBV3-2 TGTGCCAGCAGCCAAGATGGTGGGTATCGCTACACCTTC CASSQDGGYRYTF
NA TRBJ1-1 medium-sized TRBV11-2 TGTGCCAGCAGCTTCACACAGGGTAGTGAGACTGAAGCTTTCTTT CASSFTQGSETEAFF
NA TRBJ2-7 NA TRBV9 TGTGCCAGCAGCGTGGGTCGGGCTTTCAACGAGCAGTACTTC CASSVGRAFNEQYF
TRBD1 TRBJ1-1 NA TRBV6-5 TGTGCCAGCAACACGAGGACAGGGAACACTGAAGCTTTCTTT CASNTRTGNTEAFF
NA TRBJ2-7 NA TRBV5-6 TGTGCCAGCAGCTTGGGAGGGCGCTCCTACGAGCAGTACTTC CASSLGGRSYEQYF
TRBD1 TRBJ2-2 NA TRBV2 TGTGCCAGCAGTTCCAGGACAGGGAACACCGGGGAGCTGTTTTTT CASSSRTGNTGELFF
TRBD2 TRBJ2-1 NA TRBV7-9 TGTGCCAGCAGCGCACCCCTGGAGCGGGGAAACAATGAGCAGTTCTTC CASSAPLERGNNEQFF
NA TRBJ1-1 few TRBV3-1/TRBV3-2 TGTGCCAGCAGCCAAGATATGTGGGCGGCGAACACTGAAGCTTTCTTT CASSQDMWAANTEAFF
TRBD2 TRBJ2-2 once TRBV6-6 TGTGCCAGCAGTTCGAGCGGGAGCGGCACCGGGGAGCTGTTTTTT CASSSSGSGTGELFF
TRBD2 TRBJ2-3 NA TRBV9 TGTGCCAGCAGCGTAAGATGGGCGGGGGCAGATACGCAGTATTTT CASSVRWAGADTQYF
NA TRBJ2-1 NA TRBV7-9 TGTGCCAGCAGCTCTGGACTCTTCAATGAGCAGTTCTTC CASSSGLFNEQFF
NA TRBJ1-1 NA TRBV7-9 TGTGCCAGCAGCTCACAGGTCCTGAACACTGAAGCTTTCTTT CASSSQVLNTEAFF
TRBD1 TRBJ2-5 NA TRBV9 TGTGCCAGCAGCCCAGGGATACAGGGGGAGACCCAGTACTTC CASSPGIQGETQYF
NA TRBJ1-6 NA TRBV5-5 TGTGCCAGCAGCTTGGGAGGCGTCCATTCACCCCTCCACTTT CASSLGGVHSPLHF
NA TRBJ2-5 NA TRBV9 TGTGCCAGCAGCGTAAGGAGCGGCCAAGAGACCCAGTACTTC CASSVRSGQETQYF
NA TRBJ2-7 NA TRBV30 TGTGCCAAGAGTTTAAGCATGACGGGCGAGCAGTACTTC CAKSLSMTGEQYF
TRBD2 TRBJ2-1 NA TRBV4-2 TGTGCCAGCCGTCTAGCGGGAGCTGTGGATGAGCAGTTCTTC CASRLAGAVDEQFF
TRBD1 TRBJ1-2 NA TRBV27 TGTGCCAGCAGTTCATTTCAACAGGGGGTTAATTATGGCTACACCTTC CASSSFQQGVNYGYTF
NA TRBJ2-1 NA TRBV4-3 TGCGCCAGCAGCCAAGATAGTAGGGCTAGCAGTTACAATGAGCAGTTCTTC CASSQDSRASSYNEQFF